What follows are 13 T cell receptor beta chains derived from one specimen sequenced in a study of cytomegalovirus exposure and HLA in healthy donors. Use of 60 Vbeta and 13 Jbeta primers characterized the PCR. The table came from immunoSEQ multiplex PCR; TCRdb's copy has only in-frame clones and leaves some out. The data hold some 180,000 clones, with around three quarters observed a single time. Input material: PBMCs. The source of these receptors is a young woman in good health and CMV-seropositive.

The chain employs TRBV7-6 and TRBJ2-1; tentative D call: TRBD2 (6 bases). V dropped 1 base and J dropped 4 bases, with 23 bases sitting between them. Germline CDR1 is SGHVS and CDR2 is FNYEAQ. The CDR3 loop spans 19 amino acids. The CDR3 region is CASSLVPTRAGGFYNEQFF. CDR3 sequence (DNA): TGTGCCAGCAGCTTAGTTCCCACACGCGCAGGAGGGTTTTACAATGAGCAGTTCTTC.

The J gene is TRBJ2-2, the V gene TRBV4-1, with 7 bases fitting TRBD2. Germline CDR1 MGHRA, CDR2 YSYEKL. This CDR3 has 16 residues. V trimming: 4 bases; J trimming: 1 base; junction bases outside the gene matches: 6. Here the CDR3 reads CASSLFGGGNTGELFF. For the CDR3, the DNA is TGCGCCAGCAGCCTCTTCGGCGGGGGGAACACCGGGGAGCTGTTTTTT.

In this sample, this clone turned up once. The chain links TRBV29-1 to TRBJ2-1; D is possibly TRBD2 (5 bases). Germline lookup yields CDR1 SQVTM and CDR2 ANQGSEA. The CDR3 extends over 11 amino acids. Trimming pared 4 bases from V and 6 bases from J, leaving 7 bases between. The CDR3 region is CSVGTLNEQFF. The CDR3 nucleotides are TGCAGCGTTGGGACTCTCAATGAGCAGTTCTTC.

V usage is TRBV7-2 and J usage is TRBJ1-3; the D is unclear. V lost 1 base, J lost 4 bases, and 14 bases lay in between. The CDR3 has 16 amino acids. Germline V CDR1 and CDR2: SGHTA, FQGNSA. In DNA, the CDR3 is TGTGCCAGCAGCTTAGATCTAGCCCTTGGGGGAAACACCATATATTTT. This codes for CASSLDLALGGNTIYF.

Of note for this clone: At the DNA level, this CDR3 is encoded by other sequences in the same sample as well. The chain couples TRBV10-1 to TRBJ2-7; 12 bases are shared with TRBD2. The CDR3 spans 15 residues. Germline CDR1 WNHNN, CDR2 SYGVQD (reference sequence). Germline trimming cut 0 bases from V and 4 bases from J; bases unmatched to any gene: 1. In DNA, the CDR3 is TGCGCCAGCAGTGAGTCAACTAGCGGGGGGTACGAGCAGTACTTC. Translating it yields CASSESTSGGYEQYF.

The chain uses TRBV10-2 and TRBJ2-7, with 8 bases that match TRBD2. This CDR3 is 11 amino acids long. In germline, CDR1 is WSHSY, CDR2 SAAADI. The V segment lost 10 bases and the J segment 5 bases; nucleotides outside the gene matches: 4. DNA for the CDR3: TGCGCCACCCGGGGGGGGGACGAGCAGTACTTC. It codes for CATRGGDEQYF.

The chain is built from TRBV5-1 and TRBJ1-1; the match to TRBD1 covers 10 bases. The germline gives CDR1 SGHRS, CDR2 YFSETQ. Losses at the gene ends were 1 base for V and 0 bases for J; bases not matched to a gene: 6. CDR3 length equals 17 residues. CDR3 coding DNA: TGCGCCAGCAGCTTGTTGGGGGGACAGGGGATGAACACTGAAGCTTTCTTT. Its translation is CASSLLGGQGMNTEAFF.

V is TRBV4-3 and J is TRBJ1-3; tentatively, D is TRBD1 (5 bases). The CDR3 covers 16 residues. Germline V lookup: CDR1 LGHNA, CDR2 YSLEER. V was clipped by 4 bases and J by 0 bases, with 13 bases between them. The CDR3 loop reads CASSPVGQSSGNTIYF. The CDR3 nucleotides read TGCGCCAGCAGCCCGGTAGGACAAAGCTCTGGAAACACCATATATTTT.

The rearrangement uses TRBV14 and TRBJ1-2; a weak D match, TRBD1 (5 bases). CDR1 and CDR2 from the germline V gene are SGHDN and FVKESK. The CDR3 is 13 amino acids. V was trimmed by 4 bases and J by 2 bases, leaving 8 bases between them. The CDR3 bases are TGTGCCAGCAGCCCAGGGTCGAACTATGGCTACACCTTC. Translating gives CASSPGSNYGYTF.

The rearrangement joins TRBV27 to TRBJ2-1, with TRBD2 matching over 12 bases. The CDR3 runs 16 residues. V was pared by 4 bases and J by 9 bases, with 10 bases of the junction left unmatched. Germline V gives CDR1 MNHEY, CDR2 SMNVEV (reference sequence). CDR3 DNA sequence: TGTGCCAGCAGTTCGTCCCTAGCGGGGGGGCTCGGTGAGCAGTTCTTC. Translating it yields CASSSSLAGGLGEQFF.

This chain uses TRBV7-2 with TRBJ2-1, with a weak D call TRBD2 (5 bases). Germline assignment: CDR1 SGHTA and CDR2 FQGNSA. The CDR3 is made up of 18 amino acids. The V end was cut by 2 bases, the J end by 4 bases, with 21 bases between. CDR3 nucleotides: TGTGCCAGCAGCTTACCCCGCGGGTCCGGGGATGTTTACAATGAGCAGTTCTTC. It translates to CASSLPRGSGDVYNEQFF.

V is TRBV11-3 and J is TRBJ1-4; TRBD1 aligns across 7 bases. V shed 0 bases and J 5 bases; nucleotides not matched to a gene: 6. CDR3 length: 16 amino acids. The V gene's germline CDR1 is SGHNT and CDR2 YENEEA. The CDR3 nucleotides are TGTGCCAGCAGCTTAGAGGACAGGAAGGGGAATGAAAAACTGTTTTTT. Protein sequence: CASSLEDRKGNEKLFF.

The CDR3: CASSLRQGRSYEQYF. The CDR3 DNA reads TGTGCCAGCAGTTTAAGACAGGGGAGGTCCTACGAGCAGTACTTC. The rearrangement uses TRBV27 and TRBJ2-7; the match to TRBD1 covers 8 bases. Looked up from germline, CDR1 is MNHEY and CDR2 is SMNVEV (reference sequence). Trimming cost V 2 bases and J 1 base; bases outside gene matches: 4. CDR3 length equals 15 residues.